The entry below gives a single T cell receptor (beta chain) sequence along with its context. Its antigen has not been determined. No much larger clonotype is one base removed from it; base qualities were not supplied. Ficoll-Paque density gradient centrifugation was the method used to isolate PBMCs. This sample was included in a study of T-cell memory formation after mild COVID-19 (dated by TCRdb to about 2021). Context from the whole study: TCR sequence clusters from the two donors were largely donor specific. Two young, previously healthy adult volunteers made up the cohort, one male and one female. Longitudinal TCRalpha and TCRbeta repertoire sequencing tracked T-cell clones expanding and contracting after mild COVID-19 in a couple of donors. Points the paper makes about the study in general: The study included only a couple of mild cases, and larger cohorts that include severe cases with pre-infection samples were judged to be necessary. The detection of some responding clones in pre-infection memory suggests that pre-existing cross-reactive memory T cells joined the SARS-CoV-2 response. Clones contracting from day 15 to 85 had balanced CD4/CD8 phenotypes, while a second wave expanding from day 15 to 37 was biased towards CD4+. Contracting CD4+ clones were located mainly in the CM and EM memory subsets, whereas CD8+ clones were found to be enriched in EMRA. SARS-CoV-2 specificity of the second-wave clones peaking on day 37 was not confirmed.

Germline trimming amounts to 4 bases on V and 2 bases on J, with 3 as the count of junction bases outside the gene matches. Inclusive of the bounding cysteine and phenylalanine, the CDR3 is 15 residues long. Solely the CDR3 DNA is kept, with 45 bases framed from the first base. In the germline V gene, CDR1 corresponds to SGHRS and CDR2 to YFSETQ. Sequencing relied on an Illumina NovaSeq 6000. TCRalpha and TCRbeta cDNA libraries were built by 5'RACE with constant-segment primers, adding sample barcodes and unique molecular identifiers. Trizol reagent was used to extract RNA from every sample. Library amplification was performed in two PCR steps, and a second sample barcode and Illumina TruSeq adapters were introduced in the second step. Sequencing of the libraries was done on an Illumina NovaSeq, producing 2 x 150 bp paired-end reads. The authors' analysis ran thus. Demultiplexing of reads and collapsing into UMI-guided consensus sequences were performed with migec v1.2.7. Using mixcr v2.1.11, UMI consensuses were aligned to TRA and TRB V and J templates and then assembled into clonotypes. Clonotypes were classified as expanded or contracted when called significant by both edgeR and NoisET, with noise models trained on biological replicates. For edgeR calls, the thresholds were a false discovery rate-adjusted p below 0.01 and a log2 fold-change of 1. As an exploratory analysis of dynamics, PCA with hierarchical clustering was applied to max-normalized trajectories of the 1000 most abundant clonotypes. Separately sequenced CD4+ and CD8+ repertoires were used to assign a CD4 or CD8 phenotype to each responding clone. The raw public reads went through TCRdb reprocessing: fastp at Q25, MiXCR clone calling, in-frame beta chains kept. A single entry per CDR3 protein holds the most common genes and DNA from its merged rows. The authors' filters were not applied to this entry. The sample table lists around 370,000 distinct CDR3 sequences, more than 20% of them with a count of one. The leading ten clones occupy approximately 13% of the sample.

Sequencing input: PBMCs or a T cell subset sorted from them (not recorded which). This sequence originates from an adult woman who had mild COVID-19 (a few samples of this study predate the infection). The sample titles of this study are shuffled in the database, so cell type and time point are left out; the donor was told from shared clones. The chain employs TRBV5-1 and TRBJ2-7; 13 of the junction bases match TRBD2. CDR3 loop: CASSPTSGRAYEQYF. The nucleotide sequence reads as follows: TGCGCCAGCAGCCCCACTAGCGGGAGGGCCTACGAGCAGTACTTC.